Each of the 31 T cell receptor beta chains below was sequenced from the same sample in a study of metastatic and nonmetastatic thyroid tumors. TCRdb called clones again from the PCR reads with MiXCR. The sample yields about 15,000 clones, 27% seen once. No patient received treatment before thyroid surgery. The sequenced sample consisted of adjacent normal tissue. The receptors were sampled from a female donor with papillary thyroid cancer or a benign thyroid nodule (not recorded which). Some clones in this sample may be carry-over from other donors' samples.

As regards this clone: The conserved final phenylalanine or tryptophan is absent from the CDR3, which likely points to a read error. The chain uses TRBV2 and TRBJ2-7, with TRBD2 as a possible D gene (6 bases). Germline V gene data show CDR1 as SNHLY and CDR2 as FYNNEI. The CDR3 consists of 13 residues. Trimming shortened V by 10 bases and J by 3 bases, and 16 bases separated the two germline ends. CDR3 amino acids: CATGRRADYEQYI. For the CDR3, the DNA is TGTGCCACCGGAAGGAGGGCGGACTACGAGCAGTACATC.

This clone occurred a few times. The V gene is TRBV28, the J gene TRBJ2-7; D tentatively fits TRBD1 or TRBD2 (5 bases each). The CDR3 has 11 amino acids. Germline lookup yields CDR1 MDHEN and CDR2 SYDVKM. V dropped 6 bases and J dropped 7 bases, with 10 bases sitting between them. Here the CDR3 DNA reads TGTGCCAGCAGGGGGGTAGGGGAGCAGTACTTC. It translates to CASRGVGEQYF.

The chain carries TRBV5-1 and TRBJ1-2, with D perhaps TRBD1 (5 bases). CDR3 length: 14 residues. CDR1 and CDR2 (germline): SGHRS, YFSETQ. The V end was cut by 2 bases, the J end by 6 bases, with 14 bases between. For the CDR3, the DNA is TGCGCCAGCAGCTTAATTGGGCAGGGCAATGGCTACACCTTC. Amino acid sequence: CASSLIGQGNGYTF. Combining the CDR3 with reference TRBV5-1 and TRBJ1-2 gives the whole variable domain KAGVTQTPRYLIKTRGQQVTLSCSPISGHRSVSWYQQTPGQGLQFLFEYFSETQRNKGNFPGRFSGRQFSNSRSEMNVSTLELGDSALYLCASSLIGQGNGYTFGSGTRLTVV.

This clone was counted between two and nine times. V and J are TRBV6-2 or TRBV6-3 and TRBJ1-2; 7 positions match TRBD1. The CDR3 totals 14 residues. J lost 8 bases, V lost 6 bases, and 12 bases had no gene match. CDR1 is MNHEY, CDR2 SVGEGT, per germline. CDR3 protein: CASRSSGQGGGYTF. The CDR3 nucleotides read TGTGCCAGCAGATCCTCGGGGCAGGGGGGAGGCTACACCTTC.

This clone was picked up a small number of times. This chain joins TRBV28 and TRBJ2-7, with D perhaps matching TRBD1 (6 bases). CDR1 and CDR2 (germline): MDHEN, SYDVKM. V was pared by 5 bases and J by 1 base, with 18 bases between. The CDR3 totals 16 residues. The CDR3 region is CASSRSGTQPSYEQYF. Here the CDR3 DNA reads TGTGCCAGCAGTAGATCCGGGACACAACCTTCCTACGAGCAGTACTTC.

This clone was observed a handful of times. This rearrangement joins TRBV27 to TRBJ2-3; 9 bases are shared with TRBD2. Germline V CDR1 and CDR2: MNHEY, SMNVEV (reference sequence). The CDR3 contains 14 residues. V lost 5 bases to trimming and J lost 6 bases; unmatched junction nucleotides: 6. The CDR3 coding sequence is TGTGCCAGCAGTATTAGCGGGAGAGGGGATACGCAGTATTTT. Amino acid sequence: CASSISGRGDTQYF.

As regards this clone: Other nucleotide sequences in the sample specify the same CDR3. J is TRBJ1-5 and V is TRBV20-1; D is possibly TRBD1 (5 bases). There are 13 residues in the CDR3. V was clipped by 6 bases and J by 7 bases, with 16 bases between them. Germline CDR1 is DFQATT and CDR2 is SNEGSKA (reference sequence). The CDR3 loop is CSARDRQLQPQHF. CDR3 DNA sequence: TGCAGTGCACGAGACAGACAGTTACAGCCCCAGCATTTT.

V is TRBV18 and J is TRBJ1-1, with 7 bases fitting TRBD1. The CDR3 spans 15 residues. Per the germline V gene, CDR1 is KGHSH and CDR2 is LQKENI. Trimming at V came to 5 bases and at J to 0 bases, leaving 6 bases not matched to a gene. The CDR3 reads CASSSPTGMNTEAFF. For the CDR3, the DNA is TGTGCCAGCTCATCCCCGACAGGGATGAACACTGAAGCTTTCTTT.

This clone was seen a few times. The chain uses TRBV28 and TRBJ2-7; D possibly corresponds to TRBD1 (6 bases). Germline V gene sequence: CDR1 MDHEN, CDR2 SYDVKM. Trimming shortened V by 5 bases and J by 4 bases, and 21 bases separated the two germline ends. This CDR3 region has 16 residues. The CDR3 nucleotides are TGTGCCAGCAGTCGCCCCCCTTCACAGGGTCCATACGAGCAGTACTTC. Translation gives CASSRPPSQGPYEQYF.

The J gene is TRBJ2-3, the V gene TRBV24-1; 9 bases fit TRBD1. The junction had 4 bases not matched to a gene; V was cut back by 2 bases and J by 5 bases. The germline CDR1 and CDR2 sequences are KGHDR and SFDVKD. There are 15 residues in the CDR3. The CDR3 loop is CATSDWTGERDTQYF. The CDR3 DNA reads TGTGCCACCAGTGATTGGACAGGGGAAAGAGATACGCAGTATTTT.

In nucleotides, the CDR3 is TGTGCCAGCAGCTTAGATTGGTACGGGACTAGACTTTTCTACGAGCAGTACTTC. It is translated as CASSLDWYGTRLFYEQYF. J is TRBJ2-7 and V is TRBV11-2; 8 bases align to TRBD2. The CDR3 contains 18 residues. J lost 3 bases, V lost 0 bases, and 13 bases had no gene match. Germline V gene sequence: CDR1 SGHAT, CDR2 FQNNGV.

The rearrangement uses TRBV9 and TRBJ2-7; D call uncertain. With 3 bases removed from V and 2 bases from J, the gap between germline ends came to 3 bases. The CDR3 totals 11 residues. In germline, CDR1 is SGDLS, CDR2 YYNGEE. In DNA, the CDR3 is TGTGCCAGCAGCGACGCCTACGAGCAGTACTTC. It translates to CASSDAYEQYF.

The J gene is TRBJ1-6, the V gene TRBV6-1; D unclear. V lost 5 bases and J lost 7, with 12 bases in between. The CDR3 covers 14 residues. The germline gives CDR1 MNHNS, CDR2 SASEGT. The CDR3 region is CASSTRAFNSPLHF. CDR3 DNA sequence: TGTGCCAGCAGTACCCGGGCCTTCAATTCACCCCTCCACTTT.

The chain employs TRBV18 and TRBJ1-1; D not certain. The germline V and J ends were trimmed by 3 bases and 6 bases, with 20 bases remaining between them. Germline V gene data show CDR1 as KGHSH and CDR2 as LQKENI. CDR3 length: 16 amino acids. CDR3 DNA sequence: TGTGCCAGCTCACCGGGGAAATCAGGCCGGGCGGCTGAAGCTTTCTTT. Translating gives CASSPGKSGRAAEAFF.

This clone has a count of ten or more. This chain uses TRBV12-3 or TRBV12-4 with TRBJ1-1, with D maybe TRBD1 (5 bases). This CDR3 region has 14 residues. Deletions cut 3 bases from V and 1 base from J, with 9 bases between. This chain's CDR3 is CASSFLGQNTEAFF. The CDR3 nucleotides are TGTGCCAGCAGTTTTCTTGGACAGAACACTGAAGCTTTCTTT.

To note about this clone: This is likely a read error, given that the CDR3 carries no conserved phenylalanine or tryptophan at its end. Because the CDR3's place on the DNA is in doubt, the DNA is left out and the CDR3 is given as listed by TCRdb. The J gene is TRBJ2-7, the V gene TRBV6-5; the table's D call of TRBD1 was not tested on the DNA. CDR1 MNHEY and CDR2 SVGAGI come from the germline V gene. The CDR3 has 13 residues if both end residues are counted. Here the CDR3 reads CASSYGGGVELYN.

This chain connects TRBV6-1 to TRBJ2-1; tentatively, D is TRBD1 (6 bases). CDR1 and CDR2 from the germline V gene are MNHNS and SASEGT. The CDR3 is made up of 15 amino acids. Trimming took off 8 bases at V and 6 bases at J, with 20 bases between the two ends. The CDR3 protein is CASGARGPFGNEQFF. The CDR3 DNA sequence: TGTGCCAGCGGTGCCAGGGGCCCCTTCGGCAATGAGCAGTTCTTC.

There are a few counts of this clone. This chain uses TRBV19 with TRBJ2-7; a weak D match, TRBD1 (6 bases). V gave up 5 bases and J gave up 2 bases, with 22 bases separating them. The CDR3 has 17 residues. The germline V gene encodes CDR1 LNHDA and CDR2 SQIVND (reference sequence). This CDR3 reads CASSQSKTGIIAYEQYF. CDR3 nucleotide sequence: TGTGCCAGTAGTCAGAGTAAAACAGGGATAATAGCCTACGAGCAGTACTTC.

This clone appeared a few times. V and J are TRBV28 and TRBJ1-1; TRBD1 matches 11 bases. From germline, CDR1 is MDHEN and CDR2 SYDVKM. The J segment lost 5 bases and the V segment lost 6 bases, leaving 8 bases of the junction unmatched. The CDR3 has 15 amino acids. The DNA for the CDR3 is TGTGCCAGCAGGTTCCTCCGGGACAGGGGGACTGAAGCTTTCTTT. This codes for CASRFLRDRGTEAFF.

This clone was counted only a few times. The rearrangement joins TRBV6-4 to TRBJ1-1; the D gene is possibly TRBD1 (6 bases). The CDR3 covers 14 residues. The germline CDR1 and CDR2 sequences are MRHNA and SNTAGT. Trimming removed 6 bases from V and 1 base from J, with 12 bases in between. The CDR3 spells CASRSTGWNTEAFF. The CDR3 DNA reads as TGTGCCAGCAGATCTACAGGGTGGAACACTGAAGCTTTCTTT.

This clone was recorded a few times. The chain couples TRBV19 to TRBJ2-1; D uncertain. Germline assignment: CDR1 LNHDA and CDR2 SQIVND (reference sequence). Trimming cost V 6 bases and J 0 bases, with 6 bases left between them. The length of the CDR3 is 13 residues. The CDR3 DNA sequence: TGTGCCAGTAGGGCCAACTCCTACAATGAGCAGTTCTTC. Translating it yields CASRANSYNEQFF. Full variable domain (missing parts from reference TRBV19 and TRBJ2-1): DGGITQSPKYLFRKEGQNVTLSCEQNLNHDAMYWYRQDPGQGLRLIYYSQIVNDFQKGDIAEGYSVSREKKESFPLTVTSAQKNPTAFYLCASRANSYNEQFFGPGTRLTVL.

The chain joins TRBV20-1 to TRBJ2-1; the match to TRBD2 covers 10 bases. V lost 7 bases and J lost 4; bases outside the gene matches: 7. The germline V gene has CDR1 DFQATT and CDR2 SNEGSKA (reference sequence). The CDR3 extends over 14 amino acids. The CDR3 sequence: CSGGTSGNYNEQFF. The CDR3 DNA sequence: TGCAGTGGGGGAACTAGCGGGAATTACAATGAGCAGTTCTTC.

A few counts support this clone. This chain joins TRBV7-3 and TRBJ2-5; 7 bases are shared with TRBD1. The CDR3 spans 15 residues. Germline trimming cut 1 base from V and 5 bases from J; bases unmatched to any gene: 7. Germline CDR1 reads SGHTA; CDR2 reads FQGTGA. The chain's CDR3 is CASSLNRGSGETQYF. The CDR3 DNA sequence: TGTGCCAGCAGCTTAAACAGGGGCAGTGGTGAGACCCAGTACTTC.

The chain recombines TRBV28 with TRBJ2-4; 8 nucleotides match TRBD1. The J segment lost 4 bases and the V segment lost 6 bases, leaving 11 bases of the junction unmatched. The germline gives CDR1 MDHEN, CDR2 SYDVKM. The CDR3 length is 16 residues. CDR3 DNA: TGTGCCAGCAGGACGGACAGGGTTGAACTTAAAAACATTCAGTACTTC. Protein product: CASRTDRVELKNIQYF. Full variable domain (outside the CDR3, taken from reference TRBV28 and TRBJ2-4): DVKVTQSSRYLVKRTGEKVFLECVQDMDHENMFWYRQDPGLGLRLIYFSYDVKMKEKGDIPEGYSVSREKKERFSLILESASTNQTSMYLCASRTDRVELKNIQYFGAGTRLSVL.

This clone was detected a few times. The chain has TRBV6-4 and TRBJ1-5; 10 nucleotides match TRBD1. This CDR3 region has 18 residues. The germline CDR1 and CDR2 sequences are MRHNA and SNTAGT. J lost 5 bases, V lost 6 bases, and 16 bases had no gene match. CDR3 sequence reads: CASRRRVPGTGVDQPQHF. DNA for the CDR3: TGTGCCAGCAGGCGTAGGGTTCCCGGGACAGGGGTAGATCAGCCCCAGCATTTT.

This clone appeared many times. The V and J genes are TRBV24-1 and TRBJ2-2; unclear D gene. V lost 0 bases to trimming and J lost 1 base, with 5 bases between them. The CDR3 length is 15 residues. Germline loops: CDR1 KGHDR, CDR2 SFDVKD. CDR3 bases: TGTGCCACCAGTGATTTGCAAGGGAACACCGGGGAGCTGTTTTTT. It yields the protein CATSDLQGNTGELFF.

This clone was picked up many times. This rearrangement joins TRBV7-9 to TRBJ2-7; no reliable D call. Germline loops: CDR1 SEHNR, CDR2 FQNEAQ (reference sequence). Trimming pared 1 base from V and 1 base from J, leaving 8 bases between. The CDR3 runs to 14 residues. Written as DNA, the CDR3 is TGTGCCAGCAGCTTAGTGGGCGAATCCTACGAGCAGTACTTC. This codes for CASSLVGESYEQYF.

The genes are TRBV7-8 and TRBJ2-3, with 7 bases that match TRBD2. CDR1 is SGHVS and CDR2 is FQNEAQ in the germline V gene. V gave up 7 bases and J gave up 3 bases; unmatched junction bases: 10. The CDR3 consists of 15 residues. The CDR3 coding sequence is TGTGCCAGCAACCACCGGGACTACTTAACAGATACGCAGTATTTT. Residues: CASNHRDYLTDTQYF.

This clone was counted between two and nine times. This rearrangement joins TRBV6-2 or TRBV6-3 to TRBJ1-5; no reliable D call. CDR1 and CDR2 (germline): MNHEY, SVGEGT. V shed 8 bases and J shed 3 bases, with 11 bases lying between them. This CDR3 is built from 13 residues. The CDR3 nucleotides are TGTGCCAGCCACGATCCTCTCAATCAGCCCCAGCATTTT. The encoded protein is CASHDPLNQPQHF.

In its sample, this clone is medium-sized. The chain links TRBV10-2 to TRBJ2-1; D unresolved. Germline lookup yields CDR1 WSHSY and CDR2 SAAADI. Trimming stripped 0 bases from V and 4 bases from J, with 7 bases between. This CDR3 has 14 amino acids. The CDR3 region has the DNA TGCGCCAGCAGTGAGTCGGCCGAGTACAATGAGCAGTTCTTC. Its protein product is CASSESAEYNEQFF.

A few counts support this clone. The J gene is TRBJ1-1, the V gene TRBV7-3; 7 bases match TRBD1. The J segment lost 5 bases and the V segment lost 5 bases, leaving 5 bases of the junction unmatched. The V gene's germline CDR1 is SGHTA and CDR2 FQGTGA. This CDR3 has 13 residues. CDR3 in amino acids: CASSPYRGTEAFF. The CDR3 region has the DNA TGTGCCAGCAGCCCCTACAGGGGAACTGAAGCTTTCTTT. Full variable domain (rest looked up from reference TRBV7-3 and TRBJ1-1): GAGVSQTPSNKVTEKGKYVELRCDPISGHTALYWYRQSLGQGPEFLIYFQGTGAADDSGLPNDRFFAVRPEGSVSTLKIQRTERGDSAVYLCASSPYRGTEAFFGQGTRLTVV.